This is a list of T cell receptor beta chains from one sample in a study of T cell repertoires in ileal Crohn's disease. The repertoire was sequenced with immunoSEQ multiplex PCR; TCRdb's copy has only in-frame clones and lacks some. The sample includes over 3,500 clones, 60% to 80% of them seen just once. The sample consisted of ileal tissue. The receptors were gathered from an adult with Crohn's disease. CDR3s include the opening cysteine and the closing phenylalanine or tryptophan. The D gene is left open where the match is weak. Part of the rows lack a size; the others show once, few, many or a class for expanded clones.

clone size	D gene	V gene	J gene	CDR3 DNA	CDR3 protein
.	TRBD2	TRBV5-1	TRBJ2-3	TGCGCCAGCAGCTCCCCAACGGGCGGGAGTATGACAGATACGCAGTATTTT	CASSSPTGGSMTDTQYF
.	TRBD2	TRBV7-3	TRBJ2-1	TGTGCCAGCAGCTCGGGACTAGCGGAGTACAATGAGCAGTTCTTC	CASSSGLAEYNEQFF
.	.	TRBV30	TRBJ1-6	TGTGCCTGGAGAAGGAACAGGTACAATTCACCCCTCCACTTT	CAWRRNRYNSPLHF
.	.	TRBV18	TRBJ1-1	TGTGCCAGCTCACCGTCAGCGACGAACACTGAAGCTTTCTTT	CASSPSATNTEAFF
.	TRBD1	TRBV19	TRBJ2-7	TGTGCCAGTAGTTTCCGGGACAGGGGAATCAACGAGCAGTACTTC	CASSFRDRGINEQYF
few	TRBD2	TRBV19	TRBJ2-5	TGTGCCAGTAGCGGGACGGGAGGGGTCGTTGAGACCCAGTACTTC	CASSGTGGVVETQYF
.	.	TRBV11-2	TRBJ2-7	TGTGCCAGCAGCCTCCAGACAGGCGAGCAGTACTTC	CASSLQTGEQYF
.	TRBD2	TRBV25-1	TRBJ2-3	TGTGCCAGCAGTGAAGCAGGGCGGGAGTGGTATTTT	CASSEAGREWYF
once	TRBD1	TRBV30	TRBJ1-2	TGTGCCTGGAGTGTACCGGACAGGGACCCATATGGCTACACCTTC	CAWSVPDRDPYGYTF
few	.	TRBV7-8	TRBJ1-2	TGTGCCAGCAAGAAAGATCGGGGGGCCATAGTGGGCTACACCTTC	CASKKDRGAIVGYTF
once	TRBD2	TRBV10-3	TRBJ2-3	TGTGCCACGCGGACTAGCGGATACACAGATACGCAGTATTTT	CATRTSGYTDTQYF
large	.	TRBV4-1	TRBJ1-3	TGCGCCAGCAGCCAAGAGTATGTAACTGGAAACACCATATATTTT	CASSQEYVTGNTIYF
medium-sized	TRBD1	TRBV18	TRBJ1-3	TGTGCCAGCTCACCACTAGCCCCCCAGGGGGCTACGAGCTCTGGAAACACCATATATTTT	CASSPLAPQGATSSGNTIYF
.	TRBD2	TRBV7-3	TRBJ2-2	TGTGCCAGCAGCTTCAAGGCGGGAGTGAGCACCGGGGAGCTGTTTTTT	CASSFKAGVSTGELFF